Reported below is one TCR beta chain. Antigen specificity is unknown. This sample was taken from a study of glioma-infiltrating T cells. Study-level results: Tissue-blood divergence was below expectation in non-neoplastic patients, above in gliomas. Tissue and blood shared very few CDR3 sequences.

The V gene's germline CDR1 is MGHRA and CDR2 YSYEKL. V lost 4 bases, J lost 3 bases, and 11 bases stayed unmatched. This CDR3 has 16 residues. TCR alpha and beta CDR3 regions were amplified from RNA using iRepertoire nested multiplex PCR. Input was 100-400 ng of tissue mRNA or PBMC total RNA. TCRdb processed the multiplex PCR reads anew with MiXCR; each CDR3 protein has one entry. The table includes 150,000 to 200,000 distinct CDR3 sequences, roughly 32% detected once. The TCR originated in a human donor with low-grade glioma or glioblastoma, undergoing nonglioma brain surgery, or in good health (not recorded which). Input material: glioma tissue, nonneoplastic brain tissue, or PBMCs (not recorded which). The J gene is TRBJ2-7, the V gene TRBV4-1, with 8 bases aligning to TRBD2. CDR3 sequence reads: CASSPHMSGSIYEQYF. The CDR3 nucleotides read TGCGCCAGCAGCCCACACATGAGCGGGAGTATCTACGAGCAGTACTTC.